This TCR beta chain comes out of a study of cytomegalovirus exposure and HLA in healthy donors. The wider study: One earlier analysis, a look at roughly 180 million T cells, found approximately 120 million unique TCR beta sequences.

A word on this clone: As yet, its antigen is unknown.

Study observations and caveats: Earlier analysis found most TCR beta V segments productive about 90% or about 30% of the time.

This CDR3 contains 18 residues. Germline CDR1 is SGHDN and CDR2 is FVKESK. V was cut by 4 bases and J by 0 bases, with 20 bases left in between. The PCR was carried out with 60 Vbeta primers and 13 Jbeta primers. The protocol was immunoSEQ multiplex PCR, while the TCRdb copy is restricted to in-frame clones and leaves out a portion. The sample has fewer than 250,000 clones, about 75% seen once. The TCR sequence derives from a woman under 40 in good health and CMV-seronegative. The J gene is TRBJ2-3, the V gene TRBV14, with D perhaps TRBD2 (7 bases). The material sequenced was PBMCs. The CDR3 here is CASSRQDYSGRSTDTQYF. The DNA of the CDR3 is TGTGCCAGCAGCCGACAGGACTATAGCGGGCGGAGCACAGATACGCAGTATTTT.